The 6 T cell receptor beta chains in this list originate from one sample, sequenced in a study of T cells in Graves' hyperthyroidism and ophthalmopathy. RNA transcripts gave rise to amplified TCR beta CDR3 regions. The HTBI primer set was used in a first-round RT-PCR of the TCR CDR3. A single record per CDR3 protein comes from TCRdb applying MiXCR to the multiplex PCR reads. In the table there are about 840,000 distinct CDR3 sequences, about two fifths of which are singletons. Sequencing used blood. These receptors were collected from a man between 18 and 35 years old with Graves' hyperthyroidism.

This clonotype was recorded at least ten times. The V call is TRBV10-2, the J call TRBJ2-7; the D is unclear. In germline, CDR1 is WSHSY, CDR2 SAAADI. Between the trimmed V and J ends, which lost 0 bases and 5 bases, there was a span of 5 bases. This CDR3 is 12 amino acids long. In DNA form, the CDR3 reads TGCGCCAGCAGTGAGTCCCGGGACGAGCAGTACTTC. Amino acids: CASSESRDEQYF.

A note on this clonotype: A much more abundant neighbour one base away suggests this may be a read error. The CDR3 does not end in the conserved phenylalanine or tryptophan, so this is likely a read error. CDR3 sequence: CASSAPGWAFL. As DNA, the CDR3 is TGTGCCAGTAGTGCTCCAGGGTGGGCTTTCCTT. The chain couples TRBV19 to TRBJ1-1; perhaps TRBD1 as D (5 bases). V was clipped by 5 bases and J by 11 bases, with 12 bases between them. There are 11 residues in the CDR3. Germline V gives CDR1 LNHDA, CDR2 SQIVND (reference sequence).

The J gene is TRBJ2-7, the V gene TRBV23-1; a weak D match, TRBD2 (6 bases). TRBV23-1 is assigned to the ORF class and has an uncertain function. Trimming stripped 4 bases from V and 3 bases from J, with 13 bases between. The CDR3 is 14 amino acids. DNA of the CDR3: TGCGCCAGCAGTCCGGGGGAACGACGCTACGAGCAGTACTTC. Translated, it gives CASSPGERRYEQYF.

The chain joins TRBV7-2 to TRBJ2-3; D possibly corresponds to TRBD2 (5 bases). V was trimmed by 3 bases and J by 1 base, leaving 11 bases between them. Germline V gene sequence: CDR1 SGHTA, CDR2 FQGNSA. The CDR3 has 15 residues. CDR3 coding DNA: TGTGCCAGCAGCTTCGGGGTAGTCGGCACAGATACGCAGTATTTT. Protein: CASSFGVVGTDTQYF.

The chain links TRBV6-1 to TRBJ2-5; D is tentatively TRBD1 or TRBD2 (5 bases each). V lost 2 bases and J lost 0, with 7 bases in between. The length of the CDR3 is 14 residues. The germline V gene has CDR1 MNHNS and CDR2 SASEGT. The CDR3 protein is CASSELGHQETQYF. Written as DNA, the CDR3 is TGTGCCAGCAGTGAACTGGGACACCAAGAGACCCAGTACTTC.

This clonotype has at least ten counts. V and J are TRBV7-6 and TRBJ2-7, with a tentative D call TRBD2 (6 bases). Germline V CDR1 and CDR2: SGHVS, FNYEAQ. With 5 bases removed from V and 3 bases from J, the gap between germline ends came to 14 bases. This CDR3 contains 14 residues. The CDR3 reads CASSPSGRDYEQYF. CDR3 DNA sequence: TGTGCCAGCAGCCCCTCCGGGCGGGACTACGAGCAGTACTTC.